This T cell receptor beta chain was documented in a study of shared clonotypes between healthy human individuals. V lost 3 bases, J lost 5 bases, and 4 bases stayed unmatched. CDR3 length: 15 residues. Per the germline V gene, CDR1 is SGHRS and CDR2 is YFSETQ. On this clone: Other DNA sequences in the same sample also yield this CDR3.

CD4+ cells were split into CD45RA+ naive and CD45RA-negative memory subsets. Only in-frame clones appear in the TCRdb table, and some are missing; sequencing was by immunoSEQ multiplex PCR. This table has over a million clones, 78% appearing once. Sequenced input: memory CD4+ T cells from PBMCs. Subset described: CD45RA-negative fraction. The rearrangement joins TRBV5-1 to TRBJ2-3; TRBD1 aligns across 12 bases. The origin of this receptor is a man between 18 and 35 years old in good health. Some clones in this sample may be carry-over from other donors' samples. The CDR3 DNA is TGCGCCAGCAGCTCCGGGACAGGGGGCGGAGATACGCAGTATTTT. Protein: CASSSGTGGGDTQYF.